This TCR beta chain originates from a study of T cells after yellow fever vaccination. Findings and caveats of the study: Bulk-population clonotypes that are abundant could appear as contaminants in FACS-sorted repertoires. Booster sampling recovered most clones from primary vaccination (96% CD4, just over 85% CD8).

Via MiXCR, TCRdb re-called the 5' RACE reads, giving one row per CDR3 protein. The table has approximately 180,000 distinct CDR3 sequences, approximately 6.2% seen once. CDR3 length: 13 residues. V shed 1 base and J shed 7 bases, with 8 bases lying between them. A few counts support this clonotype. Its target is unknown. This sequence originates from a young man who received the YFV17D yellow fever vaccine. Material: CD4+ T cells sorted from PBMCs, obtained on the day of the first yellow fever vaccination. The rearrangement joins TRBV12-3 or TRBV12-4 to TRBJ1-5; D gene ambiguous. CDR3 coding DNA: TGTGCCAGCAGTTTAGGGGTGAGACAGCCCCAGCATTTT. Its translation is CASSLGVRQPQHF.